This T cell receptor (beta chain) was identified in a study of shared clonotypes between healthy human individuals. Sequenced by immunoSEQ multiplex PCR; TCRdb stores in-frame clones only, minus some. The data show just over 2,000,000 clones, with less than 95% seen just once and about 1.1% held by the top ten. Naive CD8 cells comprised CD45RO-negative, CCR7-positively selected cells, excluding terminally differentiated effector memory CD45RA+ cells. The sequence was obtained from a man aged 18 to 29 in good health. The sequenced sample consisted of naive CD8+ T cells sorted from blood.

CDR3 in DNA: TGTGCCTGGAGTTCGGGACAGGGGTCTTACAATGAGCAGTTCTTC. Translation gives CAWSSGQGSYNEQFF. The chain couples TRBV30 to TRBJ2-1; 10 nucleotides line up with TRBD1. The CDR3 runs 15 residues. Germline CDR1 is GTSNPN and CDR2 is SVGIG (reference sequence). Losses at the gene ends were 2 bases for V and 4 bases for J; bases not matched to a gene: 5. The complete variable domain, with remaining parts taken from reference TRBV30 and TRBJ2-1, reads SQTIHQWPATLVQPVGSPLSLECTVEGTSNPNLYWYRQAAGRGLQLLFYSVGIGQISSEVPQNLSASRPQDRQFILSSKKLLLSDSGFYLCAWSSGQGSYNEQFFGPGTRLTVL.